The present TCR beta chain was sequenced within a study of vaccination effects on CD4 cells after COVID-19. The study, taken as a whole, reports: By a late point after vaccination, infection- and vaccine-induced clones had shrunk markedly through clonal contraction.

In the case of this clone: The antigen is unknown.

Investigators separated out CD4+ T cells once about eleven days of culture had passed. It was between March and December 2020 that the person had a SARS-CoV-2 infection confirmed by PCR. Everyone in the study got two shots of either the BNT162b2 or mRNA-1273 vaccine. Some clones are missing from TCRdb's copy, which holds only in-frame ones; the method was immunoSEQ multiplex PCR. The sample shows nearly 50,000 clones, nearly 75% of them seen only once. The CDR3 extends over 17 amino acids. Deletions cut 5 bases from V and 0 bases from J, with 18 bases between. Germline V CDR1 and CDR2: LGHNA, YSLEER. The source was CD4+ T cells from PBMCs cultured without peptide, collected after COVID-19 vaccination. The J gene is TRBJ2-3, the V gene TRBV4-3, with TRBD2 as a possible D gene (5 bases). This receptor was identified in a human donor who had a prior SARS-CoV-2 infection. CDR3 nucleotides: TGCGCCAGCAGCTGGGGAGTGGGTGACTCTAGCACAGATACGCAGTATTTT. It specifies CASSWGVGDSSTDTQYF.